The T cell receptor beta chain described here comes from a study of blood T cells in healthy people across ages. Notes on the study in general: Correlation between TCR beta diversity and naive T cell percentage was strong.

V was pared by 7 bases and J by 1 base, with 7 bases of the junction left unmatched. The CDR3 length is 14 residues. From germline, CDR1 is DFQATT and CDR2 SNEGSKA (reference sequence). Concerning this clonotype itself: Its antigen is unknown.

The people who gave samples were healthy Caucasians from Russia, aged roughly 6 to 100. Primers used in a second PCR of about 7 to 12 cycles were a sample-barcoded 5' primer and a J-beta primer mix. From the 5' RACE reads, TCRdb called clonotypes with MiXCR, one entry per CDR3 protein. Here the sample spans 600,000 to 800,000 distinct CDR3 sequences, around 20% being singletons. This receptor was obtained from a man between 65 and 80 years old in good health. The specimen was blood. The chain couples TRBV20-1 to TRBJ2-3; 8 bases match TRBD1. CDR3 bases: TGCAGTGTTGATTGGACAGGGCGCACAGATACGCAGTATTTT. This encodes CSVDWTGRTDTQYF.